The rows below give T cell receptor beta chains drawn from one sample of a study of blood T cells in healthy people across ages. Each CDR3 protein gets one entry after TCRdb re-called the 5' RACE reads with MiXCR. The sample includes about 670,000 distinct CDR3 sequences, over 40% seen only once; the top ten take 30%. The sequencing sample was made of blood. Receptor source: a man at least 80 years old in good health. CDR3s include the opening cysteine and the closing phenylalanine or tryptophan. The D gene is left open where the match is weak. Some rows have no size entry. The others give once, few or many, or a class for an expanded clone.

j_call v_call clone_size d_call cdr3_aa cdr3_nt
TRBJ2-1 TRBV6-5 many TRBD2 CASRSSGGGHNEQFF TGTGCCAGCAGATCTAGCGGGGGGGGACACAATGAGCAGTTCTTC
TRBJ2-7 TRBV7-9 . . CASSLLYNEQYF TGTGCCAGCAGCTTACTCTACAATGAGCAGTACTTC
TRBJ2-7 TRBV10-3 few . CAISRGGGYEQYF TGTGCCATCAGCCGGGGAGGGGGCTACGAGCAGTACTTC
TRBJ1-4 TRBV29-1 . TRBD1 CSVELGTGFEKLFF TGCAGCGTTGAGTTAGGGACAGGGTTTGAAAAACTGTTTTTT
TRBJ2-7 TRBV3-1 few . CASSQINRGSYEQYF TGTGCCAGCAGCCAAATCAATAGGGGCTCCTACGAGCAGTACTTC
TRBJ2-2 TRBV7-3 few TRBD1 CASSSQGALDTGELFF TGTGCCAGCAGCTCACAGGGGGCGCTTGACACCGGGGAGCTGTTTTTT
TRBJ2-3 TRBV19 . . CASSITKTSTDTQYF TGTGCCAGTAGTATAACCAAAACTAGCACAGATACGCAGTATTTT
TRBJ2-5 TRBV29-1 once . CSVFPQRNSQTQYF TGCAGCGTCTTCCCCCAAAGAAACTCACAGACCCAGTACTTC
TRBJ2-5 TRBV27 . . CASSPSPPTPQYF TGTGCCAGCAGCCCTAGCCCCCCGACACCCCAGTACTTC
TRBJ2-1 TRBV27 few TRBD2 CASTALGASGDNEQFF TGTGCCAGCACCGCTTTAGGGGCTAGCGGAGACAATGAGCAGTTCTTC
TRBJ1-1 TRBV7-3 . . CASSLPGGTEAFF TGTGCCAGCAGCTTACCGGGGGGAACTGAAGCTTTCTTT
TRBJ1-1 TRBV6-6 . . CASINEVTAEAFF TGTGCCAGCATTAACGAGGTCACAGCTGAAGCTTTCTTT
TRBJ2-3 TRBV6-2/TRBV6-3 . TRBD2 CASSNTSGGTDTQYF TGTGCCAGCAGTAACACTAGCGGGGGGACAGATACGCAGTATTTT
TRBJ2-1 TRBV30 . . CAWRPGWGYNEQFF TGTGCCTGGCGCCCCGGGTGGGGATACAATGAGCAGTTCTTC
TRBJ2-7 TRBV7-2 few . CASSSGSRTSYEQYF TGTGCCAGCAGCTCCGGGTCCCGTACCTCCTACGAGCAGTACTTC
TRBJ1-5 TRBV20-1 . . CSVSTLGGASNQPQHF TGCAGTGTCTCAACCCTGGGGGGCGCAAGCAATCAGCCCCAGCATTTT
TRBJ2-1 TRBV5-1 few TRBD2 CASRTGTSGRNGNEQFF TGCGCCAGCAGAACCGGGACTAGCGGGAGAAATGGCAATGAGCAGTTCTTC
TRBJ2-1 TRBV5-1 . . CASRTTEGVYNEQFF TGCGCCAGCAGAACCACGGAGGGGGTCTACAATGAGCAGTTCTTC